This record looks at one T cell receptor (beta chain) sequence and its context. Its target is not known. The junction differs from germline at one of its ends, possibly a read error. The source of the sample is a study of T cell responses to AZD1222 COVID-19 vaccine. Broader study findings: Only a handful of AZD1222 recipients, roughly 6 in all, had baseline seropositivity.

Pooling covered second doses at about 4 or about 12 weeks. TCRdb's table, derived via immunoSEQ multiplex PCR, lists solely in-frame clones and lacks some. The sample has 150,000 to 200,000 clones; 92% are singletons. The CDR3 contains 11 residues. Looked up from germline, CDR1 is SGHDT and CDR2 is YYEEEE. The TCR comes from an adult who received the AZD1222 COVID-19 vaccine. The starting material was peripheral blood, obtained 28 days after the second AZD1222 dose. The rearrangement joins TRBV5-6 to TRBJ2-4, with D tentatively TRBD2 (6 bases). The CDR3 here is CASSLSGLCVF. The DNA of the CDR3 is TGTGCCAGCAGCTTAAGCGGGCTATGCGTTTTC.